One and the same sample provided the 2 T cell receptor beta chains below, sequenced in a study of T and B cells in COVID-19 patients (dated by TCRdb to 2020 to 2022). TRB repertoires were amplified using about 230-550 ng of genomic DNA isolated from blood. Sequencer: Illumina MiSeq. TRB rearrangements were amplified by multiplex PCR with BIOMED2 TRB-A/B primer pools. In TCRdb, the public reads were trimmed at Q25 with fastp and aligned with MiXCR, with productive beta chains retained. Every CDR3 protein is listed once, alongside the most common genes and DNA of its rows. The sample records about 4,100 distinct CDR3 sequences, around a quarter of which are singletons. Around 43% of the sample comes from the top ten. Material: blood. Source of these receptors: a human donor with active COVID-19. The donor label of this sample is uncertain.

The chain couples TRBV19 to TRBJ1-1, with a possible D match to TRBD1 (6 bases). CDR3 length equals 15 residues. The V and J ends lost 9 bases and 3 bases respectively, with 20 bases between them. CDR1 is LNHDA and CDR2 is SQIVND in the germline V gene (reference sequence). The CDR3 spells CASRVLAGAYTEAFF. CDR3 nucleotide sequence: TGTGCCAGCAGGGTTCTAGCGGGGGCCTACACTGAAGCTTTCTTT.

By frequency in the sample, this clonotype is large. The chain employs TRBV27 and TRBJ2-3, with D unclear. The CDR3 runs to 13 residues. The V and J ends lost 7 bases and 2 bases respectively, with 10 bases between them. Per the germline V gene, CDR1 is MNHEY and CDR2 is SMNVEV (reference sequence). The CDR3 loop is CASKPLTTDTQYF. CDR3 in DNA: TGTGCCAGCAAGCCCCTTACCACAGATACGCAGTATTTT.